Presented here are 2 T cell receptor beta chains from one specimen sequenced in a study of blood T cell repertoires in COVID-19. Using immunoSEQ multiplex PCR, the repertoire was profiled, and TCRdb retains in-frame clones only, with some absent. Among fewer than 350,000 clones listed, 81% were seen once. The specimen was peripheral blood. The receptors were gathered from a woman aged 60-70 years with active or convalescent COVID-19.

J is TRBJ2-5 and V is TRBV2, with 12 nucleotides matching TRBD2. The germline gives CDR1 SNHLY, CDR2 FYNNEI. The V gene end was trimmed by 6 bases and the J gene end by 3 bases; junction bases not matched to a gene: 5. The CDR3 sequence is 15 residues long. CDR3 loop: CASSPSGGAEETQYF. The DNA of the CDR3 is TGTGCCAGCAGCCCTAGCGGGGGGGCCGAAGAGACCCAGTACTTC.

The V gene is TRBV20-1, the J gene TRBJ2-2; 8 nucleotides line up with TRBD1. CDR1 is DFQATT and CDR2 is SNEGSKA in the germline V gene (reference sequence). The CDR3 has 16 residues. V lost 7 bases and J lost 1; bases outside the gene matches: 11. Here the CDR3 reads CSVSRTGLWNTGELFF. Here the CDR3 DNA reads TGCAGTGTTAGTAGGACAGGGCTTTGGAACACCGGGGAGCTGTTTTTT.